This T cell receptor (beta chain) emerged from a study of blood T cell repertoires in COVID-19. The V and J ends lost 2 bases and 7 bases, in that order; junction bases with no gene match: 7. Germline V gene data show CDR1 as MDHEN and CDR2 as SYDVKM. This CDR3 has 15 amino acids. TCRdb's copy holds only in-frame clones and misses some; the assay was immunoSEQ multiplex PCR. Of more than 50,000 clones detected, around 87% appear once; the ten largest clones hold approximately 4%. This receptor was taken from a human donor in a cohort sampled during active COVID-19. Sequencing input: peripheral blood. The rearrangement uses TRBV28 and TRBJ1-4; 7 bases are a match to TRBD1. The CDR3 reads CASSLVEGAGEKLFF. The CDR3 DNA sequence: TGTGCCAGCAGTTTAGTAGAGGGGGCGGGTGAAAAACTGTTTTTT.